What follows are 10 T cell receptor beta chains derived from one specimen sequenced in a study of blood T cells in healthy people across ages. The second PCR ran roughly 7 to 12 cycles with a sample-barcoded 5' primer and J-beta primers. TCRdb recomputed calls from the 5' RACE reads with MiXCR, one row per CDR3 protein. The repertoire holds 700,000 or so distinct CDR3 sequences, about 20% seen once, with around a fifth in the top ten. The source material was blood. These receptors were obtained from a man aged 65-85 years in good health.

In this sample, this clonotype turned up a few times. The chain links TRBV5-1 to TRBJ2-3; 11 nucleotides align to TRBD2. J was trimmed by 5 bases and V by 5 bases; bases with no gene match: 4. CDR1 and CDR2 from the germline V gene are SGHRS and YFSETQ. This CDR3 has 14 amino acids. CDR3 loop: CASRNSGGVDTQYF. The CDR3 nucleotides are TGCGCCAGCAGGAATAGCGGGGGGGTAGATACGCAGTATTTT.

This clonotype was observed a handful of times. V is TRBV7-2 and J is TRBJ2-5; no definite D call. Germline CDR1 and CDR2: SGHTA and FQGNSA. This CDR3 comprises 14 residues. V dropped 5 bases and J dropped 5 bases, with 15 bases sitting between them. In DNA form, the CDR3 reads TGTGCCAGCAGCCACGGCGGCGGTATGGAGACCCAGTACTTC. It translates to CASSHGGGMETQYF.

J is TRBJ2-3 and V is TRBV5-1; possibly TRBD1 for D (5 bases). V lost 5 bases and J lost 2, with 12 bases in between. This CDR3 is built from 14 residues. Per germline, CDR1 SGHRS and CDR2 YFSETQ. DNA of the CDR3: TGCGCCAGCAGTTGGGCAGGGATCACAGATACGCAGTATTTT. The encoded protein is CASSWAGITDTQYF.

This clonotype came up many times. V and J are TRBV29-1 and TRBJ1-3, with no clear D. Germline CDR1 reads SQVTM; CDR2 reads ANQGSEA. Trimming shortened V by 4 bases and J by 0 bases, and 10 bases separated the two germline ends. This CDR3 region has 14 residues. The CDR3 coding sequence is TGCAGCGTTGTCCCGGGCAACTCTGGAAACACCATATATTTT. Translation gives CSVVPGNSGNTIYF.

This clonotype was counted only a few times. J is TRBJ2-6 and V is TRBV20-1; D is undetermined. In germline, CDR1 is DFQATT, CDR2 SNEGSKA (reference sequence). V was trimmed by 4 bases and J by 4 bases, leaving 5 bases between them. This CDR3 contains 12 residues. As DNA, the CDR3 is TGCAGTGCTATGTCCGGGGCCAACGTCCTGACTTTC. Amino acid sequence: CSAMSGANVLTF.

V usage is TRBV6-6 and J usage is TRBJ2-5, with D possibly TRBD1 on 5 matching bases. The DNA matches TRBJ2-1 better at its end, which makes the J call doubtful. This CDR3 is built from 12 residues. The germline gives CDR1 MNHNY, CDR2 SVGAGI (reference sequence). Here the CDR3 reads CASRNRQNEQFF. The CDR3 DNA sequence: TGTGCCAGCAGGAATCGACAGAATGAGCAGTTCTTC.

The V gene is TRBV20-1, the J gene TRBJ2-4; TRBD1 matches at 7 bases. This CDR3 has 16 amino acids. V shed 2 bases and J 5 bases; nucleotides not matched to a gene: 12. Germline V gives CDR1 DFQATT, CDR2 SNEGSKA (reference sequence). CDR3 protein: CSARSVGQALENIQYF. In DNA form, the CDR3 reads TGCAGTGCTAGATCAGTTGGACAGGCGTTGGAAAACATTCAGTACTTC.

The chain links TRBV21-1 to TRBJ2-4; TRBD1 was called by the table and not checked on the DNA. TRBV21-1 is reported as a pseudogene. The CDR3 is made up of 15 amino acids. In DNA form, the CDR3 reads TGTGCCAGCAGCCCCCGTGAACAGGGTGCTTTACTTCAGTACTTC. Translated, it gives CASSPREQGALLQYF.

The chain couples TRBV14 to TRBJ2-3; no clear D. Germline values: CDR1 SGHDN, CDR2 FVKESK. CDR3 length: 14 amino acids. Trimming removed 0 bases from V and 1 base from J, with 5 bases in between. The chain's CDR3 is CASSQDVGTDTQYF. The CDR3 DNA sequence: TGTGCCAGCAGCCAAGACGTCGGCACAGATACGCAGTATTTT.

This clonotype came up a few times. V is TRBV28 and J is TRBJ2-5; TRBD1 is a possible D gene (7 bases). In germline, CDR1 is MDHEN, CDR2 SYDVKM. The V end was cut by 8 bases, the J end by 9 bases, with 22 bases between. CDR3 length equals 14 residues. In nucleotides, the CDR3 is TGTGCCAGCCGGGGGACAGCAATAGGTTGGGCCCAGTACTTC. It is translated as CASRGTAIGWAQYF.